This TCR beta chain was profiled in a study of cytomegalovirus exposure and HLA in healthy donors (dated by TCRdb to about 2017). In terms of the full investigation: In an earlier analysis of some 610 of the donors, 250 to 350 Gb of sequence data and 100 million or so unique TCR beta sequences from 150 million to 200 million T cells were reported. An early release covering over 500 HLA-typed donors comprised approximately 300 gigabases of sequencing data and approximately 85 million unique TCR sequences. Among the roughly 390 genotyped donors, about 83% belonged to the genetic ancestry cluster associated with self-reported Caucasian donors. The aim of the study was to test whether cataloging public T cell receptors could identify signatures of past pathogen exposure. The study profiled the T cell repertoires of fewer than 850 subjects by immunosequencing and related them to cytomegalovirus serostatus. Besides the first cohort of 666 subjects, a separate validation cohort made up of some 110 different subjects was used. The study combined high-throughput TCR immunosequencing, statistical association of individual TCRs with disease status, and machine learning to predict cytomegalovirus infection status. A later analysis re-examined previously published TCR beta repertoires from just over 650 donors and added high-resolution HLA genotyping to investigate patterns of TCR occurrence. The later analysis used no new phenotypic data to find candidate immune exposures, relying instead on TCR beta sequences and their occurrence across donors. To decide whether each TCR beta V gene segment behaved as functional or pseudogenic, an earlier analysis of approximately 600 of the donors relied on high-throughput TCR beta sequencing. Donor age, sex, ethnicity and CMV serostatus were collected together with the repertoire data. In a later genetic analysis, genome-wide SNP genotypes for about 65% of the roughly 670 donors were used, and that subset was treated as a discovery cohort. All discovery cohort repertoires had been generated using a single sequencing platform. Both class I and class II loci were covered by HLA typing, at four-digit resolution. Typing coverage varied by locus: about 620-630 donors for A, B, C, DRB1 and DQB1; around 560 for DQA1; more than 600 for DPA1; approximately 470 for DPB1. Roughly five DR-DQ haplotypes were treated as single units for association and clustering because of strong linkage in the cohort. Among 398 genotyped donors of the cohort, an average of roughly 240,000 unique TCR beta nucleotide sequences were sequenced per donor, roughly a sixth of them non-productive.

CDR1 and CDR2 were assigned from the germline V gene as SQVTM and ANQGSEA. At the junction V is shortened by 7 bases and J by 0 bases, with 12 bases in between. Reading from cysteine to phenylalanine, the CDR3 counts 13 amino acids. Here the CDR3 DNA is all that survives: 39 bases in frame from base 1. Library generation was performed with the immunoSEQ multiplex PCR assay. The multiplex PCR relied on a mix of 60 forward primers for TCR Vbeta segments and 13 reverse primers for TCR Jbeta segments. The CDR3 region of rearranged TCR beta genes was amplified from genomic DNA with a multiplex PCR assay. Amplified TCR beta libraries were sequenced as 87-base-pair reads on the Illumina HiSeq System. Processing in the source paper ran as follows. In a later analysis, tens of millions of unique TCR beta chains were counted across the 650 to 700 repertoires, and about 9.9 million of these chains were shared by at least two donors. Raw reads were error-corrected and collapsed into unique sequences by a nearest-neighbor algorithm in which closely related sequences were merged to remove PCR and sequencing errors. To assign V, D and J gene segments, CDR3 sequences were aligned to IMGT reference sequences. For a sequence to be retained, at least a six-nucleotide match to both a V gene segment and a J gene segment was required. Rearrangements were called productive when the CDR3 lacked stop codons and stayed in frame with V and J; all others were non-productive. CDR3 was defined according to IMGT convention as the region running from the second conserved V-encoded cysteine to the conserved J-encoded phenylalanine. Sequences without an unambiguous match to a single V gene segment were excluded from the earlier analysis of 500 to 700 of the donors. An earlier analysis of several hundred of the donors called V segments functional above 56.7% productive rearrangements and segregating when the between-donor standard deviation exceeded 5%. A statistical classification framework was built to diagnose cytomegalovirus status from the catalog of TCR beta chain sequences. A later analysis assigned V and J genes by comparing TCR nucleotide sequences with IMGT/GENE-DB human TR gene sequences. A later analysis assigned CDR3 sequences and most-parsimonious VDJ recombination scenarios with the TCRdist pipeline. A later analysis defined each TCR beta chain by its CDR3 amino acid sequence plus V-gene family, and excluded reads lacking a unique V-gene family. In a later analysis, some 600 highly shared, low-generation-probability nucleotide sequences were removed to address suspected cross-contamination and a sequencing artifact. In a later analysis, a clonal expansion index for each public chain was calculated from normalized within-repertoire ranks of inferred template counts. Generation probabilities in a later analysis came from a VDJ recombination model fitted to out-of-frame rearrangements, and those results were checked against IGoR. In a later analysis, hypergeometric tests were used to score TCR-TCR, TCR-HLA and TCR-CMV co-occurrence, with a repertoire-size bias correction applied to TCR pairs. A later analysis estimated false discovery rates by permuting HLA or CMV assignments 20 times. A later analysis grouped co-occurring TCRs with DBSCAN, adding TCRdist sequence similarity when clustering within HLA-allele-positive subsets. Repertoires with fewer than 30,000 or more than 120,000 public chains, plus five repertoires with anomalous nucleotide sharing, were excluded from co-occurrence clustering. TCRdb obtained this table from immuneACCESS and retained in-frame rearrangements with V and J assigned. These tables miss some clones; where compared with another copy, unresolved V genes account for less than half of the shortfall, and the remainder is unexplained. That table gives V, J and clone size, and the DNA gave D and trimming. The sample table records 140,000 or so clones; over 60% of these occur just once. Jointly, the top ten make up around 1.7% of the sample.

This clone was seen more than once but under ten times. The antigen it binds to is not known. No qualities accompany the bases; no much larger clone lies one base away. The cohort consisted of more than 650 healthy bone marrow donors. At the time of sampling, every cohort member was nominally healthy, though immune exposures that went unrecorded were likely present. The donor tested CMV seronegative, placing the donor among the roughly 350 seronegative members of the cohort. Every donor gave a peripheral blood sample, and the peripheral blood mononuclear cells from that sample were used for TCR beta sequencing. Genomic DNA extraction from the blood cell samples was performed with the Qiagen DNeasy Blood Extraction Kit. The paper as a whole reports these results and caveats: Because counts were too low, around 17 rarely observed V segments, including chromosome 9 orphons, were left out of the earlier analysis of 587 of the donors. A few of the identified cytomegalovirus-associated TCR beta chains were confirmed in vitro to be specific for cytomegalovirus antigens. A cluster of highly shared sequence variants was judged likely to be a technical artifact of the sequencing pipeline. Correlated functional status among segregating V segments might be attributable to linkage disequilibrium, but an unknown experimental factor could not be ruled out. Most CMV-associated TCR beta chains appeared to be HLA-restricted in a later analysis, and the HLA associations seemed to be driven largely by CMV exposure. Assigning TCR associations to individual alleles was difficult when HLA alleles, especially DR and DQ, strongly co-occurred. Immune exposure information for the cohort was limited to CMV serostatus. The presence/absence analyses assumed that sequencing depth was roughly uniform across donors, and that assumption may not be true. In an earlier analysis of 587 of the donors, most TCR beta V segments appeared in productive rearrangements about 87% or about 30% of the time, broadly matching IMGT annotations. HLA typing was unavailable for some donors at each locus, so association tests used only the typed subset. A later analysis found that HLA-associated TCR beta chains were more clonally expanded and had lower generation probabilities than equally common non-associated chains. An association between a missense DCLRE1C variant and V-gene and J-gene trimming of TCR beta chains was found in a later genetic analysis and replicated in an independent cohort. The classifier was reported to diagnose cytomegalovirus status with high specificity and sensitivity in both the original and validation cohorts. It was suggested by the authors that the approach could potentially be generalized to other disease states and immunological phenotypes. Some IMGT-functional V segments, including TRBV6-2 and TRBV6-3, could not be distinguished by the 87-base-pair reads and were therefore excluded. According to a later analysis, parvovirus B19, influenza, CMV and Epstein-Barr virus appeared linked to several top co-occurrence clusters. This cohort had only TCR beta chains sequenced, and the lack of alpha or paired-chain data limited which features could be detected. At a false discovery rate of 0.05, a later analysis linked some 18,000 TCR beta sequences to specific HLA alleles. In the study, around 160 TCR beta chains were listed as associated with cytomegalovirus. In a later genetic analysis, fewer N-insertions in productive TCRs were reported among donors in an Asian-associated ancestry cluster than the roughly 710-donor mean. In a later analysis, TCR association rates were found to vary across HLA loci, with the most associated TCRs seen for DRB1 alleles and the fewest for HLA-C alleles. Across donors, most TCR sequences were observed very rarely, whereas some public TCRs were present in many individuals. A further reported finding was that TCR beta sequences accurately predicted the HLA-A and HLA-B alleles for most subjects in the first cohort.

The sequence derives from a woman between 25 and 40 years old in good health and CMV-seronegative. Sample: PBMCs. The rearrangement joined TRBV29-1 to TRBJ1-2, with no reliable assignment of the D segment. CDR3 reads: CSDLRSSNYGYTF. The DNA reads TGCAGCGATTTAAGGAGTTCTAACTATGGCTACACCTTC.